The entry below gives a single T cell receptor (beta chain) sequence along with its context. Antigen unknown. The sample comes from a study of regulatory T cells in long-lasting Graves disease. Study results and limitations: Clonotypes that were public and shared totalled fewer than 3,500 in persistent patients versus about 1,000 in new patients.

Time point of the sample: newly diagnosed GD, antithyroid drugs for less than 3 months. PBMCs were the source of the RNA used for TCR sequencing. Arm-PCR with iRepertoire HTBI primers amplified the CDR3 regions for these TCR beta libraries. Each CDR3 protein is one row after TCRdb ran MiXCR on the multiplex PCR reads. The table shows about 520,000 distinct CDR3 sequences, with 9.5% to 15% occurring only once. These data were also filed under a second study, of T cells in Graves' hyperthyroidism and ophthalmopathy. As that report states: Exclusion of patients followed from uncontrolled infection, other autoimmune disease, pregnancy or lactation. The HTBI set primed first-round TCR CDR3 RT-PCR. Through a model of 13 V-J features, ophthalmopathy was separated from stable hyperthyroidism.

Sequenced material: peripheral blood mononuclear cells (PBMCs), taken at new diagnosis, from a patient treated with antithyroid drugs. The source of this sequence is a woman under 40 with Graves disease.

CDR3 in DNA: TGTGCCAGCAGTCCGACCCTAGCGGCTAGGGAGACCCAGTACTTC. It encodes CASSPTLAARETQYF. The chain combines TRBV6-1 with TRBJ2-5, with 7 bases that match TRBD2. The V and J ends lost 5 bases and 5 bases, in that order; junction bases with no gene match: 11. The length of the CDR3 is 15 residues. In germline, CDR1 is MNHNS, CDR2 SASEGT.